The clone carrying this T cell receptor (beta chain) has ten or more counts. The entry originates in a study of T-cell reconstitution after alpha-beta-depleted transplantation in children. Unique molecular identifiers tagged the TCRbeta library. TCRdb re-derived calls from the PCR reads in MiXCR, one entry per CDR3 protein. The data hold 210,000 or so distinct CDR3 sequences, with under 9.5% observed a single time. Trimming took 7 bases from V and 4 from J, leaving 15 bases between them. The CDR3 consists of 14 residues. The clonotype originates from a human donor who donated a stem cell graft to a child with acute lymphoblastic leukemia. Sequencing used PBMCs from the stem cell graft donor, obtained from the stem cell graft. The gene calls are TRBV12-3 or TRBV12-4 and TRBJ2-3; D is possibly TRBD2 (7 bases). In DNA form, the CDR3 reads TGTGCCAGCACCCGAAGGGGGGGAGCAGATACGCAGTATTTT. Residues: CASTRRGGADTQYF.